Below are 18 T cell receptor beta chains sequenced from a single sample in a study of blood T cell repertoires in COVID-19. The protocol was immunoSEQ multiplex PCR, while the TCRdb copy is restricted to in-frame clones and leaves out a portion. The profile shows about 220,000 clones, roughly nine tenths of them singletons. The specimen was PBMCs or T cells enriched from blood (not recorded which). The origin of the receptors is a woman between 18 and 29 years old in a cohort exposed to, infected with or recovered from COVID-19 (not recorded which).

V usage is TRBV7-6 and J usage is TRBJ2-3, with a weak D call TRBD1 (6 bases). Germline V CDR1 and CDR2: SGHVS, FNYEAQ. The CDR3 extends over 15 amino acids. V dropped 1 base and J dropped 0 bases, with 8 bases sitting between them. CDR3 sequence (DNA): TGTGCCAGCAGCTTAGGAAGGGGGAGCACAGATACGCAGTATTTT. Encoded protein: CASSLGRGSTDTQYF.

The rearrangement joins TRBV7-9 to TRBJ2-1; 11 bases are a match to TRBD2. The germline V gene has CDR1 SEHNR and CDR2 FQNEAQ (reference sequence). The CDR3 extends over 15 amino acids. Trimming took 5 bases from V and 6 from J; bases not matched to a gene: 6. Here the CDR3 DNA reads TGTGCCAGCAGCGGAACTAGCGGGAGTTTCAATGAGCAGTTCTTC. It encodes CASSGTSGSFNEQFF.

V is TRBV11-2 and J is TRBJ1-4; D call uncertain. V was clipped by 1 base and J by 0 bases, with 3 bases between them. CDR3 length: 14 residues. Germline CDR1 reads SGHAT; CDR2 reads FQNNGV. The CDR3 DNA is TGTGCCAGCAGCTTAGGAGCAACTAATGAAAAACTGTTTTTT. Translated: CASSLGATNEKLFF.

The chain recombines TRBV24-1 with TRBJ1-1, with D unclear. CDR1 is KGHDR, CDR2 SFDVKD, per germline. Between the trimmed V and J ends, which lost 3 bases and 4 bases, there was a span of 17 bases. The CDR3 consists of 16 residues. CDR3 in DNA: TGTGCCACCAGTGATCTCCCATCGCTTAGGAGCACTGAAGCTTTCTTT. Translating gives CATSDLPSLRSTEAFF.

The chain links TRBV5-1 to TRBJ1-2, with D perhaps matching TRBD1 (5 bases). CDR1 and CDR2 (germline): SGHRS, YFSETQ. The CDR3 totals 16 residues. V lost 4 bases to trimming and J lost 4 bases, with 20 bases between them. The CDR3 region is CASSETVQGPLYGYTF. DNA for the CDR3: TGCGCCAGCAGCGAAACGGTTCAGGGCCCCCTCTATGGCTACACCTTC.

V is TRBV28 and J is TRBJ2-7; TRBD1 matches at 12 bases. The J segment lost 9 bases and the V segment lost 9 bases, leaving 15 bases of the junction unmatched. The CDR3 spans 15 residues. The germline gives CDR1 MDHEN, CDR2 SYDVKM. The CDR3 bases are TGTGCCAGTAGCGGACCGGGACAGGGGGCGCCGGGGCAGTACTTC. Amino acids: CASSGPGQGAPGQYF.

The chain joins TRBV10-1 to TRBJ2-1; TRBD2 aligns across 15 bases. The CDR3 loop spans 17 amino acids. Trimming removed 4 bases from V and 2 bases from J; junction bases left unmatched: 3. The V gene's germline CDR1 is WNHNN and CDR2 SYGVQD (reference sequence). The CDR3 protein is CASSGGLAGGPYNEQFF. The DNA for the CDR3 is TGCGCCAGCAGTGGGGGACTAGCGGGAGGTCCCTACAATGAGCAGTTCTTC.

The genes are TRBV11-2 and TRBJ2-1; 7 bases are shared with TRBD1. Germline assignment: CDR1 SGHAT and CDR2 FQNNGV. This CDR3 is 13 amino acids long. The V gene end was trimmed by 0 bases and the J gene end by 12 bases; junction bases not matched to a gene: 5. The CDR3 nucleotides read TGTGCCAGCAGCTTAGAGGACAGGAAGATGCAGTTCTTC. Amino acid sequence: CASSLEDRKMQFF.

The V call is TRBV19, the J call TRBJ1-4; no firm D call. Per germline, CDR1 LNHDA and CDR2 SQIVND (reference sequence). Trimming stripped 3 bases from V and 7 bases from J, with 15 bases between. The CDR3 consists of 15 residues. This CDR3 reads CASSMKHSTGEKLFF. The CDR3 nucleotides are TGTGCCAGTAGTATGAAACACAGCACTGGTGAAAAACTGTTTTTT.

The chain is built from TRBV2 and TRBJ2-2; D gene uncertain. The germline V and J ends were trimmed by 7 bases and 2 bases, with 14 bases remaining between them. Per the germline V gene, CDR1 is SNHLY and CDR2 is FYNNEI. The CDR3 spans 15 residues. Here the CDR3 DNA reads TGTGCCAGCACGAGAACAGATTACAACACCGGGGAGCTGTTTTTT. Protein: CASTRTDYNTGELFF.

The J gene is TRBJ1-5, the V gene TRBV7-8, with D possibly being TRBD1 (5 bases). V was clipped by 5 bases and J by 2 bases, with 10 bases between them. In germline, CDR1 is SGHVS, CDR2 FQNEAQ. CDR3 length: 14 amino acids. CDR3 sequence: CASSTDSGNQPQHF. Written as DNA, the CDR3 is TGTGCCAGCAGCACCGACAGTGGCAATCAGCCCCAGCATTTT.

V is TRBV10-3 and J is TRBJ1-1; D gene uncertain. V lost 0 bases to trimming and J lost 1 base, with 6 bases between them. This CDR3 contains 14 residues. Germline V gene data show CDR1 as ENHRY and CDR2 as SYGVKD. CDR3 DNA: TGTGCCATCAGTGAGTCCGTCGGGAACACTGAAGCTTTCTTT. Protein: CAISESVGNTEAFF.

V gene TRBV2 combines with J gene TRBJ1-1, with D perhaps TRBD1 (6 bases). This CDR3 is 18 amino acids long. V gave up 2 bases and J gave up 0 bases, with 19 bases separating them. Germline V lookup: CDR1 SNHLY, CDR2 FYNNEI. The CDR3 region has the DNA TGTGCCAGCAGTGAAAACCCGGCAGGGGTGGGGATGAACACTGAAGCTTTCTTT. It yields the protein CASSENPAGVGMNTEAFF.

CDR3 loop: CASSITWTGAVEDGYTF. CDR3 sequence (DNA): TGTGCCAGTAGTATAACGTGGACAGGGGCAGTTGAAGATGGCTACACCTTC. The genes are TRBV19 and TRBJ1-2; 9 bases line up with TRBD1. The CDR3 totals 17 residues. The V segment lost 2 bases and the J segment 6 bases; nucleotides outside the gene matches: 13. Germline CDR1 reads LNHDA; CDR2 reads SQIVND (reference sequence). Full variable domain (outside the CDR3, taken from reference TRBV19 and TRBJ1-2): DGGITQSPKYLFRKEGQNVTLSCEQNLNHDAMYWYRQDPGQGLRLIYYSQIVNDFQKGDIAEGYSVSREKKESFPLTVTSAQKNPTAFYLCASSITWTGAVEDGYTFGSGTRLTVV.

The chain combines TRBV19 with TRBJ2-2, with D possibly being TRBD1 (5 bases). CDR3 length: 14 residues. Germline V gene sequence: CDR1 LNHDA, CDR2 SQIVND (reference sequence). Trimming left V 6 bases short and J 4 bases short, with 12 bases between. The CDR3 loop reads CASSPRQGTGELFF. CDR3 coding DNA: TGTGCCAGTAGCCCGCGGCAGGGCACCGGGGAGCTGTTTTTT. The complete variable domain, with remaining parts taken from reference TRBV19 and TRBJ2-2, reads DGGITQSPKYLFRKEGQNVTLSCEQNLNHDAMYWYRQDPGQGLRLIYYSQIVNDFQKGDIAEGYSVSREKKESFPLTVTSAQKNPTAFYLCASSPRQGTGELFFGEGSRLTVL.

V is TRBV19 and J is TRBJ2-7, with 7 bases aligning to TRBD1. The length of the CDR3 is 15 residues. With 6 bases clipped from V and 3 bases from J, the junction kept 11 bases outside the gene matches. The germline V gene encodes CDR1 LNHDA and CDR2 SQIVND (reference sequence). In nucleotides, the CDR3 is TGTGCCAGTAGCAATAGGGCAGGGGGTCTCTACGAGCAGTACTTC. Its translation is CASSNRAGGLYEQYF.

This clone was counted once. This chain joins TRBV5-1 and TRBJ1-2, with 9 bases that match TRBD1. CDR3 length equals 15 residues. Germline V CDR1 and CDR2: SGHRS, YFSETQ. Germline trimming cut 1 base from V and 5 bases from J; bases unmatched to any gene: 6. CDR3 sequence (DNA): TGCGCCAGCAGCTTGCGGACAGGGGACAGGTATGGCTACACCTTC. This encodes CASSLRTGDRYGYTF.

The J gene is TRBJ1-4, the V gene TRBV5-1; D possibly corresponds to TRBD1 (6 bases). Per germline, CDR1 SGHRS and CDR2 YFSETQ. The CDR3 is 14 amino acids. Trimming left V 0 bases short and J 8 bases short, with 11 bases between. For the CDR3, the DNA is TGCGCCAGCAGCTTGGAGAGGGGGGGCGAAAAACTGTTTTTT. As protein: CASSLERGGEKLFF.